The entry that follows covers one T cell receptor beta chain sequence. This entry comes from a study of blood T cell repertoires in COVID-19. Study-wide context: Sources were T cells, B-cell-depleted T cells, or PBMCs; the material itself was cDNA or gDNA.

This CDR3 spans 14 amino acids. Germline CDR1 SEHNR, CDR2 FQNEAQ (reference sequence). V lost 5 bases to trimming and J lost 5 bases; unmatched junction nucleotides: 5. As originally analysed: By means of reference gene primer amplification, nucleated cell counts were estimated. Only in-frame clones appear in the TCRdb table, and some are missing; sequencing was by immunoSEQ multiplex PCR. Clone size and the V and J calls come from that table; the DNA yielded D and trimming. The profile covers 130,000 to 150,000 clones, with about 86% appearing a single time and around 8.4% taken by the ten largest. The source of this sequence is a human donor in a cohort sampled during active COVID-19. The V and J genes are TRBV7-9 and TRBJ2-7; 11 nucleotides match TRBD1. Specimen: peripheral blood. CDR3 sequence (DNA): TGTGCCAGCAGCCTGGACAGGGGGCGGGACGAGCAGTACTTC. This gives the protein CASSLDRGRDEQYF.